Below are 22 T cell receptor beta chains sequenced from a single sample in a study of T cell responses to AZD1222 COVID-19 vaccine. Repertoires were generated with immunoSEQ multiplex PCR, while TCRdb's copy carries only in-frame clones and drops some. The table records approximately 120,000 clones, 89% of them present only once. Sequencing was performed on peripheral blood, taken on day 0 of AZD1222 vaccination. Every receptor here comes from an adult in good health.

The table lists this clone with a count of one. The J gene is TRBJ1-4, the V gene TRBV30, with TRBD1 matching 9 bases. Trimming at V came to 1 base and at J to 8 bases, leaving 8 bases not matched to a gene. CDR3 length: 15 amino acids. Germline CDR1 is GTSNPN and CDR2 is SVGIG (reference sequence). In DNA form, the CDR3 reads TGTGCCTGGAGTGGAGATGACAGGGGGACAGAAAAACTGTTTTTT. Translation gives CAWSGDDRGTEKLFF.

The chain recombines TRBV19 with TRBJ1-1, with TRBD1 matching over 8 bases. This CDR3 is 13 amino acids long. V was pared by 6 bases and J by 5 bases, with 5 bases of the junction left unmatched. The germline CDR1 and CDR2 sequences are LNHDA and SQIVND (reference sequence). The CDR3 sequence is CASSSGGWTEAFF. CDR3 DNA: TGTGCCAGTAGCTCAGGGGGCTGGACTGAAGCTTTCTTT.

V is TRBV7-2 and J is TRBJ2-2, with 9 bases lining up with TRBD2. From germline, CDR1 is SGHTA and CDR2 FQGNSA. This CDR3 is built from 16 residues. The V gene end was trimmed by 0 bases and the J gene end by 9 bases; junction bases not matched to a gene: 8. This CDR3 reads CASSLAPSGILRELFF. DNA for the CDR3: TGTGCCAGCAGCTTAGCCCCTAGCGGGATCCTCCGGGAGCTGTTTTTT. The full variable domain, rest sourced from reference TRBV7-2 and TRBJ2-2, is GAGVSQSPSNKVTEKGKDVELRCDPISGHTALYWYRQSLGQGLEFLIYFQGNSAPDKSGLPSDRFSAERTGGSVSTLTIQRTQQEDSAVYLCASSLAPSGILRELFFGEGSRLTVL.

The gene calls are TRBV28 and TRBJ1-4; TRBD1 is a possible D gene (6 bases). The CDR3 sequence is 15 residues long. V lost 3 bases, J lost 4 bases, and 12 bases lay in between. Per germline, CDR1 MDHEN and CDR2 SYDVKM. Here the CDR3 reads CASSLGAGYNEKLFF. The CDR3 DNA is TGTGCCAGCAGTTTGGGGGCAGGGTATAATGAAAAACTGTTTTTT.

The J gene is TRBJ1-4, the V gene TRBV23-1, with D hard to call. TRBV23-1 carries the ORF label, with uncertain function. The V and J ends lost 10 bases and 8 bases respectively, with 14 bases between them. This CDR3 comprises 12 residues. This CDR3 is CATLSVGEKLFF. CDR3 in DNA: TGCGCCACCCTCTCGGTGGGCGAAAAACTGTTTTTT.

The chain recombines TRBV9 with TRBJ2-1; D possibly matches TRBD1 or TRBD2 (6 bases each). CDR1 and CDR2 (germline): SGDLS, YYNGEE. Trimming pared 0 bases from V and 0 bases from J, leaving 16 bases between. CDR3 length equals 18 residues. This CDR3 reads CASSVAEEGGSSYNEQFF. In nucleotides, the CDR3 is TGTGCCAGCAGCGTAGCGGAGGAGGGGGGTAGCTCCTACAATGAGCAGTTCTTC.

The chain employs TRBV7-2 and TRBJ1-2; no firm D call. Germline assignment: CDR1 SGHTA and CDR2 FQGNSA. Deletions cut 4 bases from V and 8 bases from J, with 14 bases between. The CDR3 has 13 residues. DNA for the CDR3: TGTGCCAGCAGCTCGAGTCGGGAGGACGGCTACACCTTC. Protein sequence: CASSSSREDGYTF.

This clone appeared once. This chain connects TRBV10-3 to TRBJ1-5; no clear D. Trimming removed 7 bases from V and 0 bases from J, with 10 bases in between. The V gene's germline CDR1 is ENHRY and CDR2 SYGVKD. The CDR3 is 14 amino acids. The CDR3 DNA reads as TGTGCCATCACCCAAGAGCCTAGCAATCAGCCCCAGCATTTT. This translates into CAITQEPSNQPQHF.

This clone was counted once. CDR3 residues: CASSLNPSSGANVLTF. The CDR3 DNA reads TGCGCCAGCAGCTTAAATCCCTCATCTGGGGCCAACGTCCTGACTTTC. The chain recombines TRBV5-1 with TRBJ2-6; D call uncertain. The CDR3 has 16 residues. V gave up 2 bases and J gave up 1 base, with 10 bases separating them. Germline lookup yields CDR1 SGHRS and CDR2 YFSETQ.

V and J are TRBV7-9 and TRBJ1-1, with D unresolved. The CDR3 loop spans 11 amino acids. CDR1 SEHNR and CDR2 FQNEAQ come from the germline V gene (reference sequence). The germline V and J ends were trimmed by 1 base and 11 bases, with 8 bases remaining between them. CDR3 loop: CASSLGQTAFF. In nucleotides, the CDR3 is TGTGCCAGCAGCTTAGGGCAGACGGCTTTCTTT.

This chain uses TRBV2 with TRBJ2-7; perhaps TRBD1 as D (5 bases). The CDR3 is made up of 14 amino acids. CDR1 and CDR2 (germline): SNHLY, FYNNEI. Trimming stripped 8 bases from V and 1 base from J, with 15 bases between. The CDR3 protein is CASPRARTSYEQYF. The CDR3 DNA follows: TGTGCCAGCCCCCGTGCTCGGACATCCTACGAGCAGTACTTC.

V is TRBV27 and J is TRBJ1-5, with TRBD1 as a possible D gene (6 bases). CDR3 length equals 15 residues. Germline CDR1 and CDR2: MNHEY and SMNVEV (reference sequence). V was cut by 8 bases and J by 5 bases, with 19 bases left in between. CDR3 in amino acids: CASLIGAGVYQPQHF. CDR3 sequence (DNA): TGTGCCAGCTTAATTGGGGCAGGGGTGTATCAGCCCCAGCATTTT.

The V and J genes are TRBV2 and TRBJ2-3; 14 bases are shared with TRBD2. CDR1 SNHLY and CDR2 FYNNEI come from the germline V gene. The CDR3 contains 16 residues. The junction had 7 bases not matched to a gene; V was cut back by 5 bases and J by 6 bases. CDR3 residues: CASSSGLAGVMDTQYF. The CDR3 DNA follows: TGTGCCAGCAGTTCGGGACTAGCGGGAGTGATGGATACGCAGTATTTT.

Remarks on this clone: The junction departs from germline at one end; a sequencing error may be responsible. This chain links TRBV2 with TRBJ1-2; possible D gene TRBD1, 5 bases. There are 14 residues in the CDR3. Germline CDR1 SNHLY, CDR2 FYNNEI. The chain's CDR3 is CASGETAANYGYTF. The CDR3 coding sequence is TGTGCCAGCGGTGAGACAGCTGCGAACTATGGCTACACCTTC.

The rearrangement uses TRBV4-2 and TRBJ1-2; 10 nucleotides agree with TRBD1. Germline V CDR1 and CDR2: LGHNA, YNFKEQ. The CDR3 is made up of 15 amino acids. J lost 6 bases, V lost 3 bases, and 7 bases had no gene match. CDR3 sequence: CASSQGQGRNHGYTF. The CDR3 bases are TGTGCCAGCAGCCAGGGACAGGGGCGGAATCATGGCTACACCTTC.

The rearrangement joins TRBV9 to TRBJ2-3; 11 nucleotides line up with TRBD2. Germline CDR1 SGDLS, CDR2 YYNGEE. The length of the CDR3 is 16 residues. V lost 3 bases and J lost 6; bases outside the gene matches: 9. The CDR3 nucleotides are TGTGCCAGCAGCGAATCCCCGACTAGCGGGACCGATACGCAGTATTTT. Amino acid sequence: CASSESPTSGTDTQYF.

V and J are TRBV30 and TRBJ1-2, with 8 bases aligning to TRBD1. CDR1 is GTSNPN, CDR2 SVGIG, per germline (reference sequence). Unmatched junction bases numbered 9, after V lost 1 base and J lost 5 bases. This CDR3 is 15 amino acids long. The CDR3 DNA follows: TGTGCCTGGAGTGGGGGTGGCAGGGGGCTTTATGGCTACACCTTC. It translates to CAWSGGGRGLYGYTF.

V gene TRBV29-1 combines with J gene TRBJ1-2; no reliable D call. Germline CDR1 SQVTM, CDR2 ANQGSEA. The CDR3 runs 12 residues. Trimming removed 4 bases at V and 1 base at J, with 7 bases between. CDR3 loop: CSVAASNYGYTF. In nucleotides, the CDR3 is TGCAGCGTTGCAGCCAGTAACTATGGCTACACCTTC.

In DNA form, the CDR3 reads TGTGCCTGGAGTGTACAGACAGCTACGGAAGCTTTCTTT. Translated, it gives CAWSVQTATEAFF. The chain joins TRBV30 to TRBJ1-1, with TRBD1 as a possible D gene (5 bases). Trimming pared 0 bases from V and 8 bases from J, leaving 13 bases between. The CDR3 is made up of 13 amino acids. Germline CDR1 is GTSNPN and CDR2 is SVGIG (reference sequence).

The J gene is TRBJ2-7, the V gene TRBV5-8; TRBD2 matches at 13 bases. Germline V gene sequence: CDR1 SGHTS, CDR2 YDEGEE. Trimming took 1 base from V and 1 from J; bases not matched to a gene: 11. CDR3 length equals 19 residues. CDR3 in amino acids: CASSLILGLAGAGSYEQYF. The CDR3 DNA follows: TGTGCCAGCAGCTTGATCCTTGGACTAGCGGGAGCTGGGTCCTACGAGCAGTACTTC. The full variable domain, its missing parts supplied by reference TRBV5-8 and TRBJ2-7, is EAGVTQSPTHLIKTRGQQATLRCSPISGHTSVYWYQQALGLGLQFLLWYDEGEERNRGNFPPRFSGRQFPNYSSELNVNALELEDSALYLCASSLILGLAGAGSYEQYFGPGTRLTVT.

This chain joins TRBV6-5 and TRBJ1-2, with TRBD1 matching 7 bases. Germline V lookup: CDR1 MNHEY, CDR2 SVGAGI. J was trimmed by 2 bases and V by 8 bases; bases with no gene match: 5. The length of the CDR3 is 13 residues. The CDR3, as DNA: TGTGCCAGCCAGGGGGGCACCAACTATGGCTACACCTTC. It codes for CASQGGTNYGYTF.

The chain combines TRBV5-1 with TRBJ1-1, with D hard to call. The CDR3 spans 14 residues. Per the germline V gene, CDR1 is SGHRS and CDR2 is YFSETQ. The V gene lost 0 bases and the J gene lost 2 bases, with 8 bases spanning the gap. The CDR3 DNA is TGCGCCAGCAGCTTGGCCTTGGAAAACACTGAAGCTTTCTTT. It codes for CASSLALENTEAFF. The full variable domain, in which reference TRBV5-1 and TRBJ1-1 provide the parts outside the CDR3, is KAGVTQTPRYLIKTRGQQVTLSCSPISGHRSVSWYQQTPGQGLQFLFEYFSETQRNKGNFPGRFSGRQFSNSRSEMNVSTLELGDSALYLCASSLALENTEAFFGQGTRLTVV.